This TCR beta chain was sequenced in a study of T cells in Graves' hyperthyroidism and ophthalmopathy. Study background: Pretreatment peripheral blood was obtained at initial diagnosis.

Recently diagnosed hyperthyroidism of less than 2 months' duration affected patients aged 18 to 65. Broader study findings: Separating ophthalmopathy from stable hyperthyroidism was achieved by a 13 V-J model. Among thyroid clonotypes expanded above 0.001, most also appeared in blood.

The CDR3 runs to 14 residues. Germline CDR1 reads MGHDK; CDR2 reads SYGVNS. J lost 0 bases, V lost 3 bases, and 1 base had no gene match. This clonotype was counted many times. What it binds is unknown. TCR beta CDR3 regions were amplified from RNA. When the TCR CDR3 underwent first-round RT-PCR, the HTBI primer set was used. TCRdb re-derived calls from the multiplex PCR reads in MiXCR, one entry per CDR3 protein. The sample consists of just under 750,000 distinct CDR3 sequences, about a third of them appearing once. Sequencing was performed on blood. The clonotype was recovered from a woman aged 40 to 50 with Graves' hyperthyroidism. The chain employs TRBV25-1 and TRBJ1-2; 7 nucleotides line up with TRBD1. CDR3: CASSETGSNYGYTF. DNA for the CDR3: TGTGCCAGCAGTGAGACAGGGTCTAACTATGGCTACACCTTC.